These 3 T cell receptor beta chains were all obtained from the same sample, sequenced in a study of spatial heterogeneity in lung cancer. Stated time point: sample taken at primary tumor resection. No cell sorting; template was whole RNA from tumor, lung tissue or PBMC. MiXCR, applied by TCRdb to the 5' RACE reads, yields one record per CDR3 protein. The sample consists of 7,000 or so distinct CDR3 sequences, around 5% of them appearing once. Sequencing used normal lung tissue next to the tumor, obtained at surgery. The receptors originated from a female donor with early-stage non-small cell lung cancer.

On this clonotype itself: Because this beta chain is a stray read in a library intended to capture alpha chains, its abundance should not be given much weight. J is TRBJ2-1 and V is TRBV6-1; D is undetermined. This CDR3 region has 11 residues. Germline CDR1 MNHNS, CDR2 SASEGT. Between the trimmed V and J ends, which lost 4 bases and 15 bases, there was a span of 13 bases. The CDR3 DNA reads TGTGCCAGCAGTGTAGGTCTAAGAAGGTTCTTC. It is translated as CASSVGLRRFF.

This clonotype is termed medium-sized (0.01 to 0.1%). A library prepared for alpha chains yielded this beta chain as an off-target read; its size is of little meaning. The chain links TRBV29-1 to TRBJ1-2, with 9 bases fitting TRBD1. This CDR3 has 14 residues. After removal of 4 bases from V and 7 bases from J, the junction contained 10 bases not matched to a gene. Looked up from germline, CDR1 is SQVTM and CDR2 is ANQGSEA. The chain's CDR3 is CSVAKGGQGLGYTF. The CDR3 nucleotides are TGCAGCGTTGCAAAAGGAGGACAGGGGCTTGGCTACACCTTC.

This clonotype was counted many times. This beta chain represents an off-target read in a library built for alpha chains; its size is of limited meaning. V usage is TRBV20-1 and J usage is TRBJ2-7; D gene unclear. Germline loops: CDR1 DFQATT, CDR2 SNEGSKA (reference sequence). There are 15 residues in the CDR3. Trimming shortened V by 3 bases and J by 4 bases, and 19 bases separated the two germline ends. The CDR3 DNA reads TGCAGTGCTAGTTGGACGAATAGCTTCCTTTACGAGCAGTACTTC. Its translation: CSASWTNSFLYEQYF.